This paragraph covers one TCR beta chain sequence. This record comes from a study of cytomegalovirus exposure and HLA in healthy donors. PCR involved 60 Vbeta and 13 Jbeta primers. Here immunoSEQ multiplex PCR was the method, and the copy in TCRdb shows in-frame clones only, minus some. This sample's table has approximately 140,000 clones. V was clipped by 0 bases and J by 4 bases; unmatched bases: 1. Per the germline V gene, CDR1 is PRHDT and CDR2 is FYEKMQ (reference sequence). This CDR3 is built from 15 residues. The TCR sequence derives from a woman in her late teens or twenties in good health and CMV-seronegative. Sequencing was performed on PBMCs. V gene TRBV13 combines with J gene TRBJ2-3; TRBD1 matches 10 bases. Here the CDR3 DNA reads TGTGCCAGCAGCTTAGGGGACAGGGGGGCAGATACGCAGTATTTT. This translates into CASSLGDRGADTQYF.